This TCR beta chain was sequenced for a study of Graves' ophthalmopathy and Graves' hyperthyroidism. The study's findings and limits: Blood also carried most expanded thyroid clonotypes exceeding 0.001 frequency.

Donors with ophthalmopathy: moderate-to-severe activity, CAS ≥3, NOSPECS ≥4, duration under 3 months. This clonotype was recorded a few times. Its antigen is unknown. Since a much larger clone is just one base distant, this may be a read error. From RNA, the CDR3 regions of TCR beta chains were amplified and sequenced. First-round RT-PCR employed HTBI primers, with a second-round multiplex PCR after it. In TCRdb, the multiplex PCR reads were re-called with MiXCR into one record per CDR3 protein. The table has 200,000 to 250,000 distinct CDR3 sequences, around a fifth seen once; the top ten hold around 40%. This sequence was found in a woman aged 45 to 65 with Graves' ophthalmopathy. Material for sequencing was peripheral blood.

The DNA for the CDR3 is TGTGCCAGCAGTTCTCCGCCGGTCCCTGCTAACTATGGCTACACCTTC. Protein: CASSSPPVPANYGYTF. The V gene is TRBV12-3 or TRBV12-4, the J gene TRBJ1-2, with D unclear. Trimming removed 4 bases from V and 0 bases from J, with 15 bases in between. This CDR3 spans 16 amino acids.